The clone carrying this T cell receptor (beta chain) was counted between two and nine times. Its antigen is unidentified. Alongside a J-beta primer mix, a sample-barcoded 5' primer served in a second PCR lasting 7 to 11 cycles. MiXCR, run by TCRdb on the 5' RACE reads, gives a single entry per CDR3 protein. The table has about 1.5 million distinct CDR3 sequences, about 42% seen once. Caucasian individuals from Russia who were healthy and aged roughly 6 to 90 acted as donors. This record comes from a study of blood T cells in healthy people across ages. Notes on the study in general: A strong correlation was seen between TCR beta diversity and naive T cell percentage. The fall in TCR beta diversity per million T cells was roughly linear with age.

This CDR3 is built from 14 residues. Trimming pared 3 bases from V and 5 bases from J, leaving 13 bases between. Germline assignment: CDR1 MNHEY and CDR2 SMNVEV (reference sequence). The sequencing input was blood. The rearrangement joins TRBV27 to TRBJ2-5; D is possibly TRBD2 (5 bases). The source is a woman under 30 in good health. This CDR3 is CASSFRGLAETQYF. CDR3 coding DNA: TGTGCCAGCAGTTTCCGGGGTCTAGCCGAGACCCAGTACTTC.